The clone carrying this T cell receptor (beta chain) was counted only a few times. Its antigen remains unknown. This CDR3 region has 12 residues. V was pared by 0 bases and J by 0 bases, with 0 bases between. Germline lookup yields CDR1 GTSNPN and CDR2 SVGIG (reference sequence). Indicated time point: week 35, safety follow-up. Vaccinated patients received 300 ug of mutant IDH1 20-mer peptide per dose, with topical imiquimod. The sample belongs to a study of a mutant IDH1 vaccine in newly diagnosed glioma. Study at large: Patients under treatment included around 60% males and about 38% females and had a mean age of approximately 40 years.

Assay used: immunoSEQ multiplex PCR; TCRdb lists only in-frame clones, some missing. The sample comprises about 68,000 clones, less than 90% of which are singletons, and less than 15% rests with the top ten. The source is a man aged 18-30 years with glioma. This sample comprised PBMCs, obtained from a glioma patient whose treatment included an IDH1 peptide vaccine. The chain carries TRBV30 and TRBJ1-5; no clear D. For the CDR3, the DNA is TGTGCCTGGAGTGTTAGCAATCAGCCCCAGCATTTT. Encoded protein: CAWSVSNQPQHF. Supplemented by reference TRBV30 and TRBJ1-5, the full variable domain reads SQTIHQWPATLVQPVGSPLSLECTVEGTSNPNLYWYRQAAGRGLQLLFYSVGIGQISSEVPQNLSASRPQDRQFILSSKKLLLSDSGFYLCAWSVSNQPQHFGDGTRLSIL.